This T cell receptor beta chain stems from a study of post-analysis software for immune sequencing data. Whole-study context: The study covered relapsing-remitting, secondary progressive and progressive-relapsing courses of multiple sclerosis.

V was cut by 2 bases and J by 6 bases, with 9 bases left in between. The CDR3 has 13 residues. Germline CDR1 is SEHNR and CDR2 is FQNEAQ (reference sequence). Included in the TCR beta cDNA libraries were unique molecular identifiers. T cells numbering about 0.95 to 10 million gave rise to 400,000 to 550,000 cDNA molecules. TCRdb re-called the PCR reads with MiXCR, one entry per CDR3 protein. The table lists more than 450,000 distinct CDR3 sequences, about a third of them singletons. As for this clonotype: The antigen is unknown.

Study results and caveats: People with multiple sclerosis had a significantly lower normalized Chao1 diversity than controls did. The study found TRBV5-6, TRBV5-1 and TRBV20-1 among five or six TRBV segments more frequent in patients than controls.

The clonotype originates from a girl aged 2 to 17 with multiple sclerosis. The sample was blood. The rearrangement uses TRBV7-9 and TRBJ2-3; no clear D gene. The CDR3 sequence is CASSLRSRDTQYF. In DNA form, the CDR3 reads TGTGCCAGCAGCTTAAGATCGAGGGATACGCAGTATTTT.